This T cell receptor beta chain originates from a study of T cell clonotyping in hematopoietic cell transplantation (dated by TCRdb to the early 2020s). Regarding the research as a whole: A total of roughly 130 blood samples were collected in the study from approximately 32 consecutive transplant recipients and their related donors. Patient recruitment ran from September 2015 to January 2017, and follow-up continued until late 2020 or death. Summary of the overall study and its limitations: A decrease in recipient TCR diversity was observed after transplant, and a progressive increase in pathologically expanded clonotypes was seen from day 30 to day 180. Donor and pretransplant recipient Inverse Simpson Index values predicted broader posttransplant TCR repertoire diversity. The sample size was limited, and because cells were not sorted, the contributions of CD4 and CD8 repertoires could not be separated. Recipient repertoires showed only a small fraction of overlap with donor repertoires, and over 95% appeared de novo at the given depth.

The immunoSEQ assay, a bias-controlled multiplex PCR using V- and J-specific primers, was used to amplify TCR beta CDR3 regions from genomic DNA. In a second PCR step, the CDR3 amplicons were tagged with a proprietary barcode plus Illumina adapter sequences. An Illumina MiSeq instrument was used for sequencing of the CDR3 libraries. On the study's bioinformatics: Export and quality control were done with immunoSEQ Analyzer 3.0, while downstream analyses used R Bioconductor and Immunarch. Only productive rearrangements within the normalized downsampled data set were used in the calculation of repertoire metrics. In the normalized cohort, clonotypes with more than 5 templates were defined as pathologically expanded. The Inverse Simpson Index served as the measure of repertoire diversity. CMV-specificity analyses were carried out on the non-normalized data set to capture all clonotypes. TCRdb provides this immuneACCESS table in a form limited to in-frame rearrangements. Some clones are lacking; in checked studies, under half of them reflect an unresolved V gene, and why the rest are absent is not known. The DNA gave D and trimming, while V, J and clone size come from that table. This sample comprises under 5,500 clones, roughly 29% of them detected only once. The top ten hold 14% of the sample.

This clone was picked up one time. Its specific antigen is unknown. Base qualities were left out, and no much larger clone turns up one base away. Taken with the paper, the label for time point translates to: 180 days after allo-HCT. Blood from recipients was drawn about 28 days before transplant and again at days 30, 100 and 180 after transplant. Using Nuclei Lysis Solution, genomic DNA was extracted from unfractionated peripheral blood mononuclear cells that were either fresh or cryopreserved. The CDR3 sequence holds 16 residues, the cysteine and phenylalanine included. Only the CDR3 DNA is retained, 48 bases long and in frame from the first base. The junction shows trimming of 4 bases on V and 2 bases on J, plus 20 bases between the germline ends. The germline V gene (reference sequence) gives CDR1 as GTSNPN and CDR2 as SVGIG.

The chain is encoded by TRBV30 joined to TRBJ1-2, with the D gene not clear enough to name. This clonotype originated in a male patient aged 35-50 years who had an allogeneic stem cell transplant from an unrelated donor, so the T cells may come from the graft donor. Some clones in this sample may be carry-over from other donors' samples. The specimen was peripheral blood mononuclear cells, collected 180 days after allogeneic stem cell transplant. CDR3 reads: CAWTRQTPIKNYGYTF. The DNA sequence reads TGTGCCTGGACCCGACAAACTCCCATCAAGAACTATGGCTACACCTTC.